In its sample, the clone carrying this TCR beta chain was seen a few times. Method: immunoSEQ multiplex PCR; TCRdb's copy keeps in-frame clones and lacks some. The profile shows around 80,000 clones, just over 85% of them singletons. The data belong to a study of blood T cell repertoires in COVID-19. This TCR came from a woman older than 75 with acute or convalescent COVID-19. Sequencing was done on a sample of peripheral blood.

The CDR3 DNA is TGTGCCAGCCCCCCTAGCGATAGCGGGGGGGAATTTTCCTACAATGAGCAGTTCTTC. Its protein is CASPPSDSGGEFSYNEQFF. The chain uses TRBV7-6 and TRBJ2-1, with TRBD2 matching over 11 bases. Germline-derived CDR1 and CDR2 are SGHVS and FNYEAQ. Trimming took 8 bases from V and 1 from J; bases not matched to a gene: 16. CDR3 length equals 19 residues.